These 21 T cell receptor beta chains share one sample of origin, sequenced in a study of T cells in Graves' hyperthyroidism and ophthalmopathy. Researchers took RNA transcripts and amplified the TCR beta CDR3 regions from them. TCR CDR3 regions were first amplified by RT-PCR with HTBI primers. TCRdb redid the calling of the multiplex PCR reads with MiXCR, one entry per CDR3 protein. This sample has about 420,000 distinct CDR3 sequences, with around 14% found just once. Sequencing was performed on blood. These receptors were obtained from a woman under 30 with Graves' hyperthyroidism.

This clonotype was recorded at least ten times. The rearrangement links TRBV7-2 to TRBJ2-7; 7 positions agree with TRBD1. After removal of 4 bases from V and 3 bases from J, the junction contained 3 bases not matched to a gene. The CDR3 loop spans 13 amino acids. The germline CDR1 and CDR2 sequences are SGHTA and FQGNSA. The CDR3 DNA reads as TGTGCCAGCAGCTCGACAGGGAACTACGAGCAGTACTTC. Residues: CASSSTGNYEQYF.

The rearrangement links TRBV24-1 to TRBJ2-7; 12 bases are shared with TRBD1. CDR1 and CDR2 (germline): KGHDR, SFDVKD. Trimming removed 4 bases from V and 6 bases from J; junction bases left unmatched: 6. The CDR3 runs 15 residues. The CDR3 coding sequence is TGTGCCACCAGTGAAGGGGGGACAGGGGGCATCGAGCAGTACTTC. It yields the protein CATSEGGTGGIEQYF.

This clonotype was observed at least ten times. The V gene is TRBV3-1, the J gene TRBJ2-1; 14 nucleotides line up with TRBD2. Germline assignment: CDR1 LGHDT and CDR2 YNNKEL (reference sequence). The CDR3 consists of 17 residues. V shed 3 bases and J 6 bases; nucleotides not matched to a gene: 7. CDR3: CASSQGLAGAGGNEQFF. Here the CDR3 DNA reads TGTGCCAGCAGCCAGGGACTAGCGGGAGCGGGAGGCAATGAGCAGTTCTTC.

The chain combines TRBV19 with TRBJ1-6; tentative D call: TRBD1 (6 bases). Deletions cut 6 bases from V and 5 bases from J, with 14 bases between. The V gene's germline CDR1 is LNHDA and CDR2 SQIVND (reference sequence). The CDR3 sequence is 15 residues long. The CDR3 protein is CASRFSGANNSPLHF. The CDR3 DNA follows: TGTGCCAGTAGGTTCTCGGGGGCAAATAATTCACCCCTCCACTTT.

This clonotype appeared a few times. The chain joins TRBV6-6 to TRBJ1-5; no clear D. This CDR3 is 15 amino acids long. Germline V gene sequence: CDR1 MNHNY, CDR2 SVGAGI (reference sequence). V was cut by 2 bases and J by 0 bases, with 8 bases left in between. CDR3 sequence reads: CASSYVKNSNQPQHF. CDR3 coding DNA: TGTGCCAGCAGTTACGTGAAAAATAGCAATCAGCCCCAGCATTTT.

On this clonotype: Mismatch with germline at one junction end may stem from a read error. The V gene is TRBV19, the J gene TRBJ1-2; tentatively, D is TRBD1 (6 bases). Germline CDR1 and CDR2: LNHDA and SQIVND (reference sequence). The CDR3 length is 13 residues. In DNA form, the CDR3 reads TGTGCCGGTAGGAACTCAGGGGTGACGGGCTACACCTTC. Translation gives CAGRNSGVTGYTF.

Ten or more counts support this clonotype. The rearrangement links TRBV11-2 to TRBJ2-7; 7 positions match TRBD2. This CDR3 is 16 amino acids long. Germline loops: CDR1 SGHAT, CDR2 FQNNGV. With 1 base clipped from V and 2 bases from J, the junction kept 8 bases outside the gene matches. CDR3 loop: CASSLGSTGGPYEQYF. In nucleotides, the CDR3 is TGTGCCAGCAGCTTAGGGTCAACGGGAGGACCCTACGAGCAGTACTTC.

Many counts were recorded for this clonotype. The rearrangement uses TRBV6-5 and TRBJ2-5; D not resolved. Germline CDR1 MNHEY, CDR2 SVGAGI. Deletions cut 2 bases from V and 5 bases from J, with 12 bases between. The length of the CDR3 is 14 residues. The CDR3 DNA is TGTGCCAGCAGTTACCAAGACCCGTCCGAGACCCAGTACTTC. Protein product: CASSYQDPSETQYF.

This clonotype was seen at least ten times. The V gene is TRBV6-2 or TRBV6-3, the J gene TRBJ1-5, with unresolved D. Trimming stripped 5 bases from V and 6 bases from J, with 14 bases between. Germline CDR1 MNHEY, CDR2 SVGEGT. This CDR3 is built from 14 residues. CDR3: CASSLSLERQPQHF. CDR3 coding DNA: TGTGCCAGCAGTCTATCCCTGGAGCGTCAGCCCCAGCATTTT.

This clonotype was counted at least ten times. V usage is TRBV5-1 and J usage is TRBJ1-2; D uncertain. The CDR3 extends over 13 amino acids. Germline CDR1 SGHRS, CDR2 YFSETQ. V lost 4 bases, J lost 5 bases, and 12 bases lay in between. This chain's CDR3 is CASSHPSGYGYTF. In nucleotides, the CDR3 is TGCGCCAGCAGCCATCCTTCTGGGTATGGCTACACCTTC.

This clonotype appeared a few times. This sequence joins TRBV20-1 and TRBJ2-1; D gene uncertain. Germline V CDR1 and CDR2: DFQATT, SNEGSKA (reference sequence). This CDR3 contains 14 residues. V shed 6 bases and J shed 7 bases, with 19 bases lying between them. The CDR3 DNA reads TGCAGTGCGATCTGGGTGGGCGTATCGAATGAGCAGTTCTTC. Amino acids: CSAIWVGVSNEQFF.

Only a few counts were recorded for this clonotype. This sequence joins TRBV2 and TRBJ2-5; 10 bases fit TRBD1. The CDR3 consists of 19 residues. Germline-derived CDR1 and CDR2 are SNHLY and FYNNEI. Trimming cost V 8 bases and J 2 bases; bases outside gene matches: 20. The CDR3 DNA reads TGTGCCAGCTCACGACTCCCCTCCGGGACAGGGGCCCAGCAAGAGACCCAGTACTTC. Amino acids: CASSRLPSGTGAQQETQYF.

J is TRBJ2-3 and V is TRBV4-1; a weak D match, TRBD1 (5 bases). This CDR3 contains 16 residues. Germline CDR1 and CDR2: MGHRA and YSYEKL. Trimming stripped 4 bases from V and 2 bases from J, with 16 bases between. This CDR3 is CASSRTIAQLTDTQYF. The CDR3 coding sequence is TGCGCCAGCAGCCGGACAATCGCACAGCTCACAGATACGCAGTATTTT.

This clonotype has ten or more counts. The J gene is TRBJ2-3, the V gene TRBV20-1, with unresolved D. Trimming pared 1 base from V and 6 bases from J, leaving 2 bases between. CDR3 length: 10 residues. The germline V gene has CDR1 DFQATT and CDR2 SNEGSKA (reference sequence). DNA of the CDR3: TGCAGTGCTAGAGGGGATACGCAGTATTTT. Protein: CSARGDTQYF.

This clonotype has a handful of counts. CDR3 region: CASSFDRRDIQYF. The CDR3, as DNA: TGCGCCAGCAGCTTTGACAGGCGGGACATTCAGTACTTC. The chain is built from TRBV5-1 and TRBJ2-4; a weak D match, TRBD1 (6 bases). The CDR3 runs to 13 residues. Germline lookup yields CDR1 SGHRS and CDR2 YFSETQ. V was trimmed by 2 bases and J by 8 bases, leaving 11 bases between them. Full variable domain (missing parts from reference TRBV5-1 and TRBJ2-4): KAGVTQTPRYLIKTRGQQVTLSCSPISGHRSVSWYQQTPGQGLQFLFEYFSETQRNKGNFPGRFSGRQFSNSRSEMNVSTLELGDSALYLCASSFDRRDIQYFGAGTRLSVL.

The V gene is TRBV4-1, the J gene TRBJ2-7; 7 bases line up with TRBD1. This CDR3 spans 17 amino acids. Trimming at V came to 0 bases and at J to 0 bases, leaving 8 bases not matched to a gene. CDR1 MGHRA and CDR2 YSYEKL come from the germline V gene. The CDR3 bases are TGCGCCAGCAGCCAAGATTGGACAGGCGCTAGCTCCTACGAGCAGTACTTC. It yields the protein CASSQDWTGASSYEQYF.

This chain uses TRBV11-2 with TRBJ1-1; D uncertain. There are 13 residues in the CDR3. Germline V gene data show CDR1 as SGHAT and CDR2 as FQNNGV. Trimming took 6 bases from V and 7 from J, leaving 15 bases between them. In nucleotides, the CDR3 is TGTGCCAGCAGGGGGAATCTAGCGGGTGAAGCTTTCTTT. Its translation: CASRGNLAGEAFF.

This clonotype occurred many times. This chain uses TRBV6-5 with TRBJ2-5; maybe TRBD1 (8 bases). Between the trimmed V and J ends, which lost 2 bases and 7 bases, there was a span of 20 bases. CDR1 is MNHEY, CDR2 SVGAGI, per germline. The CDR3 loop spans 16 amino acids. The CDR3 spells CASSYTGQAGGGTQYF. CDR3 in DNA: TGTGCCAGCAGTTACACGGGACAGGCAGGCGGGGGGACCCAGTACTTC.

For the CDR3, the DNA is TGCGCCAGCAGCCAAGAGTCTACAGGGTCGGGAAAACTGTTTTTT. This encodes CASSQESTGSGKLFF. The chain couples TRBV4-3 to TRBJ1-4; a possible D gene is TRBD1 (6 bases). CDR1 and CDR2 (germline): LGHNA, YSLEER. Trimming stripped 0 bases from V and 10 bases from J, with 15 bases between. This CDR3 is built from 15 residues.

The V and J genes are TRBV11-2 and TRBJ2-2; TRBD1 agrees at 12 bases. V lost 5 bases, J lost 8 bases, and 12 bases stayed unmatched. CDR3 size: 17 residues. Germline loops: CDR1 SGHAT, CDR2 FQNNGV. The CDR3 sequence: CASSQGQGASRTGELFF. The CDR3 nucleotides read TGTGCCAGCAGCCAGGGACAGGGGGCGTCGAGGACGGGGGAGCTGTTTTTT.

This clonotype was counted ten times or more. DNA of the CDR3: TGTGCCAGCAGTTTTCTTGGCAATCAGCCCCAGCATTTT. This encodes CASSFLGNQPQHF. This chain uses TRBV28 with TRBJ1-5; D is unclear. The CDR3 contains 13 residues. Trimming left V 3 bases short and J 2 bases short, with 5 bases between. Germline lookup yields CDR1 MDHEN and CDR2 SYDVKM.